This entry lists 12 T cell receptor beta chains sequenced from one sample in a study of CD8+ T cells in alopecia areata. RNA, once extracted, was reverse transcribed into cDNA for use as the sequencing template. Clones were sequenced by immunoSEQ multiplex PCR, and TCRdb holds only the in-frame ones, with some missing. The sample lists approximately 180,000 clones, less than 75% occurring once. The sequencing here drew on CD8+ T cells sorted from blood, taken at week 0. The receptors were gathered from a human donor with alopecia areata.

The J gene is TRBJ1-2, the V gene TRBV9, with TRBD1 matching over 8 bases. Germline CDR1 SGDLS, CDR2 YYNGEE. CDR3 size: 15 residues. Unmatched junction bases numbered 5, after V lost 0 bases and J lost 4 bases. The CDR3 loop is CASSVVSGGSYGYTF. DNA for the CDR3: TGTGCCAGCAGCGTAGTATCAGGGGGCTCCTATGGCTACACCTTC. Variable domain in full (rest from reference TRBV9 and TRBJ1-2): DSGVTQTPKHLITATGQRVTLRCSPRSGDLSVYWYQQSLDQGLQFLIQYYNGEERAKGNILERFSAQQFPDLHSELNLSSLELGDSALYFCASSVVSGGSYGYTFGSGTRLTVV.

V is TRBV5-1 and J is TRBJ2-7; D remains unclear. The CDR3 is 14 amino acids. V was clipped by 4 bases and J by 1 base, with 12 bases between them. Germline V lookup: CDR1 SGHRS, CDR2 YFSETQ. Written as DNA, the CDR3 is TGCGCCAGCAGCGAAACAGTCGCATCCTACGAGCAGTACTTC. Its protein product is CASSETVASYEQYF.

The V gene is TRBV5-6, the J gene TRBJ2-1; perhaps D is TRBD1 or TRBD2 (5 bases each). From germline, CDR1 is SGHDT and CDR2 YYEEEE. There are 12 residues in the CDR3. Trimming shortened V by 3 bases and J by 8 bases, and 9 bases separated the two germline ends. For the CDR3, the DNA is TGTGCCAGCAGCTCAGGGAGCCATGAGCAGTTCTTC. This gives the protein CASSSGSHEQFF. Full variable domain (rest looked up from reference TRBV5-6 and TRBJ2-1): DAGVTQSPTHLIKTRGQQVTLRCSPKSGHDTVSWYQQALGQGPQFIFQYYEEEERQRGNFPDRFSGHQFPNYSSELNVNALLLGDSALYLCASSSGSHEQFFGPGTRLTVL.

The rearrangement joins TRBV6-6 to TRBJ1-2; 7 positions match TRBD1. The germline V gene has CDR1 MNHNY and CDR2 SVGAGI (reference sequence). With 0 bases clipped from V and 7 bases from J, the junction kept 2 bases outside the gene matches. The CDR3 has 13 amino acids. In nucleotides, the CDR3 is TGTGCCAGCAGTTACTCGACAGGGATTGGCTACACCTTC. Amino acid sequence: CASSYSTGIGYTF.

In its sample, this clone was seen a few times. V is TRBV30 and J is TRBJ1-5, with a tentative D call TRBD1 (5 bases). Trimming left V 2 bases short and J 3 bases short, with 17 bases between. The germline V gene has CDR1 GTSNPN and CDR2 SVGIG (reference sequence). The CDR3 consists of 16 residues. CDR3 residues: CAWSHPLGVDNQPQHF. CDR3 bases: TGTGCCTGGAGTCACCCGTTAGGGGTCGACAATCAGCCCCAGCATTTT.

Of note for this clone: Distinct nucleotide sequences in the sample also encode this CDR3. The rearrangement uses TRBV13 and TRBJ2-1; 11 bases match TRBD2. The V gene's germline CDR1 is PRHDT and CDR2 FYEKMQ (reference sequence). The CDR3 spans 13 residues. J was trimmed by 4 bases and V by 8 bases; bases with no gene match: 1. In DNA form, the CDR3 reads TGTGCCAGCGGACTAGCGGGTTACAATGAGCAGTTCTTC. The encoded protein is CASGLAGYNEQFF. Supplemented by reference TRBV13 and TRBJ2-1, the full variable domain reads AAGVIQSPRHLIKEKRETATLKCYPIPRHDTVYWYQQGPGQDPQFLISFYEKMQSDKGSIPDRFSAQQFSDYHSELNMSSLELGDSALYFCASGLAGYNEQFFGPGTRLTVL.

This clone was observed a handful of times. V is TRBV7-9 and J is TRBJ1-2; 8 bases map to TRBD1. Germline trimming cut 6 bases from V and 8 bases from J; bases unmatched to any gene: 8. The germline V gene encodes CDR1 SEHNR and CDR2 FQNEAQ (reference sequence). The CDR3 spans 13 residues. The CDR3 spells CASSSTGVGGYTF. The DNA of the CDR3 is TGTGCCAGCAGTTCGACAGGGGTGGGCGGCTACACCTTC.

The chain employs TRBV5-1 and TRBJ2-5, with 10 positions matching TRBD2. Germline V CDR1 and CDR2: SGHRS, YFSETQ. J was trimmed by 5 bases and V by 6 bases; bases with no gene match: 10. This CDR3 contains 15 residues. The DNA of the CDR3 is TGCGCCAGCACCCAAAGCGGGGGGGATGGTGAGACCCAGTACTTC. Its protein is CASTQSGGDGETQYF.

The rearrangement joins TRBV29-1 to TRBJ1-2, with TRBD1 as a possible D gene (6 bases). Germline assignment: CDR1 SQVTM and CDR2 ANQGSEA. The CDR3 contains 14 residues. V dropped 6 bases and J dropped 4 bases, with 18 bases sitting between them. The CDR3 region has the DNA TGCAGCGTCCCTGAGGGGGGCGCGCTCTATGGCTACACCTTC. Translating gives CSVPEGGALYGYTF.

This clone was found a few times. This chain connects TRBV5-1 to TRBJ2-3; 7 bases are shared with TRBD2. V was pared by 0 bases and J by 4 bases, with 14 bases of the junction left unmatched. Germline CDR1 reads SGHRS; CDR2 reads YFSETQ. The CDR3 is 18 amino acids. This chain's CDR3 is CASSLDQAGWNGADTQYF. CDR3 in DNA: TGCGCCAGCAGCTTGGATCAAGCGGGGTGGAATGGCGCAGATACGCAGTATTTT.

CDR3 bases: TGCGCCAGCAGCTTTACAGGGAGGAACGTCGACGAGCAGTACTTC. It yields the protein CASSFTGRNVDEQYF. The J gene is TRBJ2-7, the V gene TRBV5-1, with D perhaps assigned TRBD1 or TRBD2 (6 bases each). The V end was cut by 2 bases, the J end by 5 bases, with 17 bases between. The CDR3 is 15 residues long. Germline CDR1 SGHRS, CDR2 YFSETQ.

This rearrangement joins TRBV6-5 to TRBJ2-1; D is perhaps TRBD2 (5 bases). V lost 0 bases to trimming and J lost 10 bases, with 10 bases between them. Germline lookup yields CDR1 MNHEY and CDR2 SVGAGI. This CDR3 has 13 residues. The CDR3, as DNA: TGTGCCAGCAGTTACTCCGGGGTTTTGGAGCAGTTCTTC. It specifies CASSYSGVLEQFF.